The table lists the clone carrying this T cell receptor (beta chain) with a count of one. One Seattle source followed patients from active infection through their disease course. The authors' processing: Amplification of reference gene primers provided the estimated nucleated cell counts. Sequencing was performed with immunoSEQ multiplex PCR; in TCRdb, only in-frame clones are kept and a portion is missing. V and J calls and clone size are as listed in that table; D and trimming were resolved from the DNA. The sample carries about 140,000 clones, 84% recorded once. These data come from a study of blood T cell repertoires in COVID-19. Overall study context: Samples taken during acute and convalescent COVID-19 were collected in the United States, Italy and Spain. T cells, B-cell-depleted T cells, or PBMCs provided the cDNA or gDNA that served as material.

This TCR was sampled from a man between 25 and 39 years old with COVID-19, enrolled during active disease. The sample taken for sequencing was peripheral blood.

The CDR3 DNA sequence: TGCGCCAGCAGCTTAAGTCCGGGCTACAATGAGCAGTTCTTC. Translation: CASSLSPGYNEQFF. The V call is TRBV5-1, the J call TRBJ2-1; the D is unclear. In germline, CDR1 is SGHRS, CDR2 YFSETQ. V was pared by 2 bases and J by 3 bases, with 9 bases between. The CDR3 length is 14 residues.